A single TCR beta chain is shown here with its context. Only in-frame clones appear in the TCRdb table, and some are missing; sequencing was by immunoSEQ multiplex PCR. The repertoire holds about 170,000 clones, under 85% seen once, with approximately 12% in the top ten. These data come from a study of blood T cell repertoires in COVID-19. The V end was cut by 10 bases, the J end by 0 bases, with 15 bases between. The CDR3 has 15 amino acids. Germline V gene lookup returns CDR1 WNHNN and CDR2 SYGVQD (reference sequence). Sequencing was performed on PBMCs or T cells enriched from blood (not recorded which). The rearrangement uses TRBV10-1 and TRBJ1-4; TRBD1 is a possible D gene (6 bases). The receptor comes from a man between 45 and 60 years old who had recovered from COVID-19. CDR3 region: CANFRTVATNEKLFF. DNA for the CDR3: TGCGCCAACTTCCGGACAGTTGCAACTAATGAAAAACTGTTTTTT.